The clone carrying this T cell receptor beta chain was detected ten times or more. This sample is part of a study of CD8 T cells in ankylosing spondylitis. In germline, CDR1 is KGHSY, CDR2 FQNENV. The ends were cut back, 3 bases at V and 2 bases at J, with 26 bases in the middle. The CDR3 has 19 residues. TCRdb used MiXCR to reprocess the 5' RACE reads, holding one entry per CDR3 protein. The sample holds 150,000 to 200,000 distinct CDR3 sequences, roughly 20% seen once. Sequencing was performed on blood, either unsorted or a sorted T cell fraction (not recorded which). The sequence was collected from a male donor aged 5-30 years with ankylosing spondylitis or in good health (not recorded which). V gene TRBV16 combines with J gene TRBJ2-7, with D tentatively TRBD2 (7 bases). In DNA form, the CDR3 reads TGTGCCAGCAGCCAGTCACCCCGGCGCGCGGGGGCTAGCCCCTACGAGCAGTACGTC. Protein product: CASSQSPRRAGASPYEQYV.